These T cell receptor beta chains were read from a single sample in a study of shared clonotypes between healthy human individuals. The method was immunoSEQ multiplex PCR; TCRdb's version includes in-frame clones alone and lacks a portion of them. The repertoire includes some 1,900,000 clones, approximately 95% of them detected once, and 1% to 1.5% sits in the top ten. Sequencing was done on a sample of naive CD8+ T cells sorted from blood. These receptor sequences come from a man between 18 and 35 years old in good health. Both conserved end residues are part of each CDR3. D genes are given only for firm matches. Only part of the rows carry a size: once, few, many, or a class if the clone is expanded.

cdr3_aa: CASSLGTGSTYEQYF
cdr3_nt: TGCGCCAGCAGCCTGGGGACAGGGAGTACCTACGAGCAGTACTTC
d_call: TRBD1
j_call: TRBJ2-7
v_call: TRBV4-1
clone_size: NA

cdr3_aa: CASSFFLGYEQYF
cdr3_nt: TGTGCCAGCAGCTTCTTCCTCGGCTACGAGCAGTACTTC
d_call: NA
j_call: TRBJ2-7
v_call: TRBV7-8
clone_size: NA

cdr3_aa: CASSYSIGSYSYEQYF
cdr3_nt: TGTGCCAGCAGTTACTCGATTGGGTCCTACTCCTACGAGCAGTACTTC
d_call: NA
j_call: TRBJ2-7
v_call: TRBV6-5
clone_size: NA

cdr3_aa: CASSFWRGGPEQYF
cdr3_nt: TGCGCCAGCAGCTTCTGGCGGGGGGGCCCCGAGCAGTACTTC
d_call: TRBD2
j_call: TRBJ2-7
v_call: TRBV5-1
clone_size: once

cdr3_aa: CASSGQGNFYGYTF
cdr3_nt: TGTGCCAGCAGTGGACAGGGGAACTTCTATGGCTACACCTTC
d_call: TRBD1
j_call: TRBJ1-2
v_call: TRBV25-1
clone_size: NA

cdr3_aa: CASSQVQGRGHQETQYF
cdr3_nt: TGCGCCAGCAGCCAAGTCCAGGGCAGGGGGCACCAAGAGACCCAGTACTTC
d_call: TRBD1
j_call: TRBJ2-5
v_call: TRBV4-1
clone_size: NA

cdr3_aa: CASSFGLAGAYTYNEQFF
cdr3_nt: TGTGCCAGCAGCTTCGGGCTAGCGGGAGCTTACACCTACAATGAGCAGTTCTTC
d_call: TRBD2
j_call: TRBJ2-1
v_call: TRBV7-8
clone_size: NA

cdr3_aa: CASSKKNYPGHYNSPLHF
cdr3_nt: TGTGCCAGCAGCAAAAAAAACTATCCCGGACACTATAATTCACCCCTCCACTTT
d_call: NA
j_call: TRBJ1-6
v_call: TRBV21-1
clone_size: once

cdr3_aa: CASSQDRTGGSSGYTF
cdr3_nt: TGTGCCAGCAGCCAAGATAGGACAGGGGGCTCGAGCGGCTACACCTTC
d_call: TRBD1
j_call: TRBJ1-2
v_call: TRBV14
clone_size: NA

cdr3_aa: CASRGDVEAFF
cdr3_nt: TGTGCCAGCCGTGGGGATGTTGAAGCTTTCTTT
d_call: NA
j_call: TRBJ1-1
v_call: TRBV2
clone_size: NA

cdr3_aa: CASSLSGGAEAFF
cdr3_nt: TGTGCCAGCAGTTTATCAGGGGGCGCGGAAGCTTTCTTT
d_call: TRBD1
j_call: TRBJ1-1
v_call: TRBV28
clone_size: NA

cdr3_aa: CASSPRTVNTGELFF
cdr3_nt: TGTGCCAGCAGCCCTAGGACAGTTAACACCGGGGAGCTGTTTTTT
d_call: NA
j_call: TRBJ2-2
v_call: TRBV28
clone_size: once

cdr3_aa: CASSPPETAAFANYGYTF
cdr3_nt: TGTGCCAGCAGCCCGCCAGAGACAGCAGCTTTTGCTAACTATGGCTACACCTTC
d_call: NA
j_call: TRBJ1-2
v_call: TRBV5-6
clone_size: NA

cdr3_aa: CASSPDLEETQYF
cdr3_nt: TGTGCCAGTTCCCCTGACTTAGAAGAGACCCAGTACTTC
d_call: NA
j_call: TRBJ2-5
v_call: TRBV19
clone_size: NA

cdr3_aa: CASFGGLHTEAFF
cdr3_nt: TGTGCCAGTTTCGGGGGATTGCACACTGAAGCTTTCTTT
d_call: NA
j_call: TRBJ1-1
v_call: TRBV28
clone_size: once

cdr3_aa: CASHPGSLREQYF
cdr3_nt: TGTGCCAGCCATCCGGGAAGCCTCCGCGAGCAGTACTTC
d_call: NA
j_call: TRBJ2-7
v_call: TRBV28
clone_size: NA